This is a list of T cell receptor beta chains from one sample in a study of shared clonotypes between healthy human individuals. Profiled with immunoSEQ multiplex PCR; TCRdb holds only in-frame clones, not every one. The table shows more than 400,000 clones, with 90% to 96% occurring only once. The sequencing sample was made of naive CD4+ T cells sorted from blood. The receptors stem from a woman in her 30s in good health. The CDR3 runs from the conserved cysteine through the conserved F or W. The order of the fields is J gene, CDR3 length, V gene, CDR3 protein.

TRBJ2-7	13	TRBV28	CASSRRGASEQYF
TRBJ2-7	13	TRBV6-1	CASSGRQVSEQYF
TRBJ1-3	17	TRBV30	CAWSRGTGFWDRNTIYF
TRBJ1-1	13	TRBV14	CASSRGLNTEAFF
TRBJ1-1	13	TRBV28	CASSFPDNTEAFF
TRBJ2-7	15	TRBV7-9	CASRPRTSGTYEQYF
TRBJ2-7	16	TRBV6-6	CASSLRTGGLDYEQYF
TRBJ1-5	15	TRBV27	CASSPLTGGSQPQHF
TRBJ2-3	16	TRBV27	CASSLKGRAVSDTQYF
TRBJ2-3	14	TRBV5-1	CASSLRGNTDTQYF
TRBJ2-2	15	TRBV4-2	CASSLGGAGTGELFF
TRBJ1-6	14	TRBV15	CATSTGQGNSPLHF
TRBJ2-7	19	TRBV4-2	CASSQVALPTSGRAYEQYF
TRBJ2-1	15	TRBV5-1	CASSLFGESYNEQFF
TRBJ2-1	21	TRBV28	CASSYRAPAWGSGRKEYEQFF
TRBJ1-3	16	TRBV30	CAWSVRTGVSGNTIYF
TRBJ1-1	13	TRBV5-1	CASSKQGDGEAFF
TRBJ1-3	17	TRBV2	CASSDRAGDLSGNTIYF
TRBJ1-5	13	TRBV10-3	CAISEGRNRPQHF
TRBJ1-1	13	TRBV29-1	CSVVLAQYTEAFF
TRBJ2-3	16	TRBV13	CASSLVRFSEPDTQYF
TRBJ2-3	16	TRBV28	CASSPNILGGTDTQYF
TRBJ2-7	14	TRBV5-1	CASSFGQGSYEQYF
TRBJ2-7	19	TRBV7-3	CASSLNMEGSCFTNYEQYF
TRBJ2-1	15	TRBV10-3	CAINTLPGGKNEQFF
TRBJ2-5	14	TRBV2	CASSLTLYQETQYF
TRBJ2-2	14	TRBV5-1	CASSTGLNTGELFF
TRBJ2-3	15	TRBV2	CASSPLQRGTDTQYF
TRBJ1-5	16	TRBV4-3	CASSKKQGYSNQPQHF
TRBJ1-4	14	TRBV7-9	CASSSDGSGEKLFF
TRBJ2-7	13	TRBV2	CASSGVVTYEQYF
TRBJ2-7	14	TRBV2	CASSGSSASYEQYF
TRBJ2-1	14	TRBV19	CASRDRGRHNEQFF
TRBJ2-7	13	TRBV5-1	CASSLDRSYEQYF
TRBJ2-3	17	TRBV19	CASSYLRTSGKADTQYF
TRBJ2-7	14	TRBV7-9	CASSEQGRTYEQYF
TRBJ1-2	14	TRBV5-4	CASSLADGLYGYTF
TRBJ2-2	16	TRBV9	CASSVETGGAGGELFF
TRBJ2-7	16	TRBV7-2	CASSLGIAGGSYEQYF
-	12	TRBV30	CAWSSQVYEQYF
TRBJ2-7	13	TRBV5-1	CASSLGSSYEQYF
TRBJ2-7	18	TRBV4-2	CASSQELGTSGSSYEQYF
TRBJ1-5	13	TRBV19	CAGGRGARQPQHF
TRBJ2-3	16	TRBV27	CASSYAGLAGRDTQYF